This paragraph covers one T cell receptor (beta chain) sequence. Its recognized antigen is unknown. Base qualities are not recorded, but no much larger clone differs from it by a single base. Participants in the prospective study were enrolled through a virtual design, were aged roughly 18 to 100 years, and lived in 24 United States geographic areas. In the prospective study, participants were assigned to cohorts based on the clinical history participants reported in a screening survey and a study questionnaire. Exposed participants were defined as having been in contact with someone with a PCR-confirmed or clinician-diagnosed COVID-19 case within 2 weeks of study entry. Mobile phlebotomists in the prospective study collected whole blood, serum and a nasopharyngeal or oropharyngeal swab from every participant. Additional blood draws and questionnaires over an approximately two-month period could optionally be provided by prospective study participants. Before DNA extraction, prospective study blood samples were shipped either frozen or at room temperature.

The sample belongs to a study of blood T cell repertoires in COVID-19 (dated by TCRdb to the early 2020s). Study-wide context: The collaborator samples originated in the United States, Italy and Spain and spanned the acute and convalescent phases of COVID-19. Deeply sampled blood TCRbeta repertoires from subjects exposed to, actively infected with, or recovered from COVID-19 were included in the dataset. A freely available public database, intended as a resource for researchers studying the immune response to SARS-CoV-2, is where the repertoires were released. Nearly every sample came with metadata listing a de-identified subject ID, COVID-19 status, age in years and sex. The samples were drawn from two sources: the first 160 participants of the ongoing ImmuneRACE study, and about 1,300 subjects contributed by 6 global collaborators. The material from the prospective study consisted of cDNA or gDNA derived from T cells, B-cell-depleted T cells, or PBMCs. Where available, HLA class I and class II types were taken from metadata supplied by the sample provider and were not determined by assay-based typing. Broad study findings and their caveats: How much clinical and demographic metadata was included differed by source and by participant, and the metadata was provided uncurated.

The CDR3 has 16 amino acids, counting the end cysteine and phenylalanine. Of all the DNA, just the CDR3 is kept, 48 bases in frame from base 1. V loses 4 bases, J loses 0 bases, and the germline ends lie 15 bases apart. According to the germline V gene, CDR1 reads KGHSH and CDR2 reads LQKENI. TCRbeta CDR3 regions were amplified from genomic DNA using the immunoSEQ Assay, a bias-controlled multiplex PCR. The original methods were these. The number of nucleated cells in each sample was estimated from the amplification of reference gene primers within the assay. Sequence reads were collapsed and filtered to measure the absolute abundance of every unique TCRbeta CDR3 rearrangement. Productive Simpson clonality was computed per sample as the square root of Simpson's diversity index over productive rearrangements. What TCRdb holds here is the immuneACCESS table cut down to in-frame rearrangements. Part of the clones is not present; checked against another copy, under half of the missing clones reflect an unresolved V gene, and the others are unexplained. V and J calls and clone size follow that table, whereas D and trimming were derived from the DNA. The sample yields approximately 300,000 clones; 90% to 95% were counted once. The ten biggest clones cover 3.9% of the sample.

Sequencing was carried out using PBMCs or T cells enriched from blood (not recorded which). The receptor's source is a woman in her twenties or thirties who had been exposed to COVID-19. The chain was built from TRBV18 and TRBJ1-1; TRBD1 is possibly the D segment (5 matching bases). This receptor has the CDR3 CASSLGGGGLNTEAFF. The sequenced DNA: TGTGCCAGCTCACTGGGAGGTGGGGGATTGAACACTGAAGCTTTCTTT.